These 22 T cell receptor beta chains were sequenced from one sample in a study of early T cells in non-severe SARS-CoV-2 infection (dated by TCRdb to about 2021). Library preparation was by 5' RACE. Sequencing used a NextSeq 500. The public sequencing data were trimmed at Q25 with fastp and processed into clonotypes with MiXCR by TCRdb, which kept only in-frame beta chains. Rows are combined by CDR3 protein, so each entry shows the most common genes and DNA. This sample is represented by around 60,000 distinct CDR3 sequences; around 13% of them were singletons. The ten biggest clones cover around 4.2% of the sample. Material: whole blood. The receptor source for this set is an adult who was a healthcare worker with PCR-confirmed SARS-CoV-2 infection or an uninfected control (not recorded which).

The genes are TRBV7-2 and TRBJ2-2; D unclear. V lost 4 bases to trimming and J lost 8 bases, with 11 bases between them. Germline values: CDR1 SGHTA, CDR2 FQGNSA. The CDR3 loop spans 13 amino acids. CDR3 nucleotide sequence: TGTGCCAGCAGCTCATGGCAGTTTGGGGAGCTGTTTTTT. Its protein product is CASSSWQFGELFF.

The chain uses TRBV3-2 and TRBJ2-3; the table's TRBD1 call for D was not verified on the DNA. TRBV3-2 is recorded as a pseudogene. The CDR3 length is 13 residues. This CDR3 is CASSQAGADTQYF. CDR3 in DNA: TGTGCCAGCAGTCAGGCGGGGGCAGATACGCAGTATTTT.

This clonotype was recorded at least ten times. This chain joins TRBV5-5 and TRBJ1-1; 11 nucleotides line up with TRBD1. The CDR3 is 16 amino acids. Germline lookup yields CDR1 SGHKS and CDR2 YYEKEE (reference sequence). J lost 3 bases, V lost 4 bases, and 8 bases had no gene match. The CDR3 coding sequence is TGTGCCAGCAGCCACCCGGACAGGGGGCCTCACACTGAAGCTTTCTTT. Translating gives CASSHPDRGPHTEAFF.

This clonotype has just a few counts. This chain uses TRBV12-3 or TRBV12-4 with TRBJ2-3, with D possibly matching TRBD1 (5 bases). The V and J ends lost 2 bases and 5 bases respectively, with 8 bases between them. The CDR3 spans 13 residues. Written as DNA, the CDR3 is TGTGCCAGCAGTTTAATAGGGGTAGATACGCAGTATTTT. Its translation is CASSLIGVDTQYF.

There are a few counts of this clonotype. The gene calls are TRBV7-9 and TRBJ1-1; 7 bases are a match to TRBD1. Looked up from germline, CDR1 is SEHNR and CDR2 is FQNEAQ (reference sequence). Trimming took 5 bases from V and 6 from J; bases not matched to a gene: 6. This CDR3 is 13 amino acids long. The DNA for the CDR3 is TGTGCCAGCAGCAAACAGGGGAGCGCTGAAGCTTTCTTT. As protein: CASSKQGSAEAFF.

The table lists this clonotype with many counts. V and J are TRBV14 and TRBJ2-5; D gene uncertain. Trimming shortened V by 0 bases and J by 2 bases, and 13 bases separated the two germline ends. The CDR3 covers 16 residues. Looked up from germline, CDR1 is SGHDN and CDR2 is FVKESK. The CDR3 sequence is CASSQDRRREQETQYF. The CDR3 bases are TGTGCCAGCAGCCAAGATCGAAGGAGAGAACAAGAGACCCAGTACTTC.

The chain carries TRBV2 and TRBJ2-5; TRBD2 matches at 7 bases. The germline V gene encodes CDR1 SNHLY and CDR2 FYNNEI. The ends lost 2 bases at V and 9 bases at J; junction bases unmatched: 9. The CDR3 covers 14 residues. CDR3: CASSEFGVLAAQYF. CDR3 DNA sequence: TGTGCCAGCAGTGAATTTGGCGTCCTAGCGGCCCAGTACTTC. Combining the CDR3 with reference TRBV2 and TRBJ2-5 gives the whole variable domain EPEVTQTPSHQVTQMGQEVILRCVPISNHLYFYWYRQILGQKVEFLVSFYNNEISEKSEIFDDQFSVERPDGSNFTLKIRSTKLEDSAMYFCASSEFGVLAAQYFGPGTRLLVL.

This clonotype was found a few times. CDR3 region: CASSLLLSGQETQYF. DNA of the CDR3: TGCGCCAGCAGCTTGCTCCTTAGCGGACAAGAGACCCAGTACTTC. This rearrangement joins TRBV5-1 to TRBJ2-5, with D maybe TRBD2 (6 bases). Trimming stripped 1 base from V and 2 bases from J, with 12 bases between. The length of the CDR3 is 15 residues. Per the germline V gene, CDR1 is SGHRS and CDR2 is YFSETQ.

This clonotype was observed at least ten times. The chain joins TRBV10-1 to TRBJ2-3; no reliable D call. CDR3 size: 12 residues. Germline CDR1 and CDR2: WNHNN and SYGVQD (reference sequence). The V gene lost 0 bases and the J gene lost 5 bases, with 3 bases spanning the gap. The CDR3: CASSESRDTQYF. The DNA for the CDR3 is TGCGCCAGCAGTGAGTCAAGAGATACGCAGTATTTT.

This clonotype was found a few times. The V gene is TRBV18, the J gene TRBJ2-5; D is unclear. The CDR3 is 15 residues long. V was cut by 6 bases and J by 5 bases, with 19 bases left in between. Per germline, CDR1 KGHSH and CDR2 LQKENI. This CDR3 is CASSLRADLGETQYF. In DNA, the CDR3 is TGTGCCAGCTCCCTCCGGGCCGATCTGGGGGAGACCCAGTACTTC.

The chain combines TRBV6-1 with TRBJ2-6, with 10 bases aligning to TRBD1. The CDR3 spans 18 residues. Germline CDR1 is MNHNS and CDR2 is SASEGT. The V segment lost 4 bases and the J segment 1 base; nucleotides outside the gene matches: 7. This CDR3 reads CASSARDRGGSGANVLTF. CDR3 bases: TGTGCCAGCAGTGCGCGGGACAGGGGAGGATCTGGGGCCAACGTCCTGACTTTC.

This clonotype has at least ten counts. The chain carries TRBV12-3 or TRBV12-4 and TRBJ2-1; tentatively, D is TRBD2 (5 bases). The germline V and J ends were trimmed by 8 bases and 8 bases, with 13 bases remaining between them. CDR3 length: 12 residues. The CDR3 reads CASGVGGDEQFF. The CDR3 nucleotides read TGTGCCAGCGGGGTTGGAGGCGATGAGCAGTTCTTC.

This chain links TRBV29-1 with TRBJ2-7; tentative D call: TRBD1 (6 bases). With 7 bases removed from V and 7 bases from J, the gap between germline ends came to 20 bases. The CDR3 covers 13 residues. Germline CDR1 and CDR2: SQVTM and ANQGSEA. The CDR3 reads CSGRGNPTGEQYF. DNA for the CDR3: TGCAGCGGCAGGGGAAACCCCACAGGAGAGCAGTACTTC.

The rearrangement uses TRBV10-1 and TRBJ2-7; D is unresolved. This CDR3 contains 12 residues. Deletions cut 2 bases from V and 3 bases from J, with 5 bases between. Germline CDR1 and CDR2: WNHNN and SYGVQD (reference sequence). The CDR3 nucleotides are TGCGCCAGCAGTGAGACGAGCTACGAGCAGTACTTC. This encodes CASSETSYEQYF.

This clonotype appeared many times. The rearrangement uses TRBV7-3 and TRBJ2-4, with a possible D match to TRBD1 (6 bases). Germline V gene sequence: CDR1 SGHTA, CDR2 FQGTGA. Trimming stripped 5 bases from V and 5 bases from J, with 10 bases between. CDR3 length: 13 amino acids. DNA for the CDR3: TGTGCCAGCAGCGTAGGGACACAAAACATTCAGTACTTC. It specifies CASSVGTQNIQYF.

The chain links TRBV20-1 to TRBJ1-2, with TRBD1 matching 7 bases. After removal of 2 bases from V and 3 bases from J, the junction contained 9 bases not matched to a gene. There are 15 residues in the CDR3. Germline assignment: CDR1 DFQATT and CDR2 SNEGSKA (reference sequence). The CDR3 nucleotides read TGCAGTGCTAGACCTCGACAGGGATTAGACTATGGCTACACCTTC. Translation: CSARPRQGLDYGYTF.

This clonotype was detected only a few times. The CDR3 region has the DNA TGTGCCAGTAGTATAGATCGGGGAGGACCCCGTGGCTACACCTTC. Protein product: CASSIDRGGPRGYTF. The chain joins TRBV19 to TRBJ1-2; D ambiguous. The germline V and J ends were trimmed by 0 bases and 7 bases, with 15 bases remaining between them. Germline V gives CDR1 LNHDA, CDR2 SQIVND (reference sequence). The CDR3 extends over 15 amino acids.

The chain links TRBV6-2 or TRBV6-3 to TRBJ2-3; D is unclear. The germline V gene encodes CDR1 MNHEY and CDR2 SVGEGT. The CDR3 runs 12 residues. Trimming stripped 1 base from V and 4 bases from J, with 3 bases between. CDR3 sequence reads: CASSYFADTQYF. The CDR3, as DNA: TGTGCCAGCAGTTACTTCGCAGATACGCAGTATTTT.

There are a few counts of this clonotype. The DNA of the CDR3 is TGCAGCGTTGCCGGGGATTTCAACACTGAAGCTTTCTTT. Protein product: CSVAGDFNTEAFF. This rearrangement joins TRBV29-1 to TRBJ1-1; D not resolved. Germline CDR1 reads SQVTM; CDR2 reads ANQGSEA. There are 13 residues in the CDR3. V dropped 4 bases and J dropped 2 bases, with 11 bases sitting between them.

Comment on this clonotype: A much larger clone differs by one base, so this may be a read error. This chain links TRBV20-1 with TRBJ2-7; 10 positions agree with TRBD2. The germline V gene has CDR1 DFQATT and CDR2 SNEGSKA (reference sequence). CDR3 length: 17 amino acids. CDR3 protein: CSARDRLAGAYTYDQYF. CDR3 nucleotide sequence: TGCAGTGCTAGAGACAGGCTAGCGGGGGCCTACACCTACGATCAGTACTTC.

This chain uses TRBV9 with TRBJ1-5; D remains ambiguous. With 9 bases removed from V and 7 bases from J, the gap between germline ends came to 11 bases. The length of the CDR3 is 11 residues. Germline V gene lookup returns CDR1 SGDLS and CDR2 YYNGEE. The CDR3 DNA reads as TGTGCCACCACCCCTGGGCAGCCCCAGCATTTT. Its translation: CATTPGQPQHF.

This clonotype has more than one count but fewer than ten. This sequence joins TRBV11-2 and TRBJ1-1; D is possibly TRBD1 (5 bases). The CDR3 extends over 13 amino acids. Germline V gene sequence: CDR1 SGHAT, CDR2 FQNNGV. Trimming stripped 4 bases from V and 4 bases from J, with 10 bases between. CDR3 protein: CASSSSGATEAFF. In DNA, the CDR3 is TGTGCCAGCAGCTCCTCCGGGGCCACTGAAGCTTTCTTT.